The rows below give T cell receptor beta chains drawn from one sample of a study of Ad26.COV2.S vaccination and SARS-CoV-2 variants. Here immunoSEQ multiplex PCR was the method, and the copy in TCRdb shows in-frame clones only, minus some. Of under 95,000 clones in the sample, less than 85% are singletons; the top ten hold about a sixth. The specimen comprised peripheral blood, sampled after recovery from COVID-19. The receptors originated from a human donor who had recovered from COVID-19. Each CDR3 is given with its conserved first and last residue. Clone size, where shown, is once, few, many, or a class for clones that have expanded.

cdr3_aa	j_call	clone_size	cdr3_length	v_call
CASSLGRFSGANVLTF	TRBJ2-6	once	16	TRBV5-5
CASSYGGSGRAQTQYF	TRBJ2-5	few	16	TRBV5-1
CASSPSGRPQETQYF	TRBJ2-5	-	15	TRBV7-3
CASSPGTSSNNEQFF	TRBJ2-1	-	15	TRBV11-3
CASSRWDRSANTGELFF	TRBJ2-2	once	17	TRBV10-1
CASSRQGERTDTQYF	TRBJ2-3	-	15	TRBV19
CASSESQPRVGAFF	TRBJ1-1	-	14	TRBV2
CASSQGLRNEKLFF	TRBJ1-4	-	14	TRBV4-1
CASSSTDNSPLHF	TRBJ1-6	-	13	TRBV5-4
CASTPSGTENEKLFF	TRBJ1-4	-	15	TRBV9
CASSSGGSTSYNEQFF	TRBJ2-1	-	16	TRBV7-2
CASSLPGLFDEQFF	TRBJ2-1	-	14	TRBV7-9
CASSSPRTGLSSNQPQHF	TRBJ1-5	few	18	TRBV28
CASSSNSNQPQHF	TRBJ1-5	-	13	TRBV28
CASRTTGGVTKNIQYF	TRBJ2-4	-	16	TRBV7-9
CAISDPGLAGGPFTHTDTQYF	TRBJ2-3	-	21	TRBV10-3
CASSFGRGGVRNTIYF	TRBJ1-3	-	16	TRBV11-2
CAIRGTGENEKLFF	TRBJ1-4	-	14	TRBV10-3
CASSLFGGSSYNEQFF	TRBJ2-1	-	16	TRBV7-2
CASSFPPLGSGANVLTF	TRBJ2-6	-	17	TRBV7-3
CASSLGGSYGYTF	TRBJ1-2	-	13	TRBV5-6
CASSPGQADTEAFF	TRBJ1-1	once	14	TRBV18
CASSQALRSSGYEQYF	TRBJ2-7	-	16	TRBV14
CASSYSPGQGTDTQYF	TRBJ2-3	-	16	TRBV6-2/TRBV6-3
CASSYPRVRETQYF	TRBJ2-5	-	14	TRBV6-6
CASSLAGTTSYEQYF	TRBJ2-7	-	15	TRBV28
CASSQDDRVGTEAFF	TRBJ1-1	-	15	TRBV4-3
CASSSLATDTQYF	TRBJ2-3	-	13	TRBV5-1
CASSWRGTEAFF	TRBJ1-1	-	12	TRBV7-9
CASSSGTSNSPLHF	TRBJ1-6	-	14	TRBV3-1/TRBV3-2
CASGSPMNTEAFF	TRBJ1-1	once	13	TRBV9
CASSLWQGHQPQHF	TRBJ1-5	-	14	TRBV5-6
CASSQGFPSGRASVFGEQYF	TRBJ2-7	once	20	TRBV4-1
CSVGQGLLYGYTF	TRBJ1-2	-	13	TRBV29-1
CASSQTPGTTGPQETQYF	TRBJ2-5	few	18	TRBV4-1
CATSGATEGIAKNIQYF	TRBJ2-4	once	17	TRBV24-1
CASRPNDGHPPYEQYF	TRBJ2-7	-	16	TRBV28
CASSWGTGGNEQFF	TRBJ2-1	-	14	TRBV5-8
CASSQVHRRQETQYF	TRBJ2-5	-	15	TRBV4-3
CASFDRGAENIQYF	TRBJ2-4	-	14	TRBV6-5
CASSPGQGYEQYF	TRBJ2-7	-	13	TRBV12-3/TRBV12-4
CASSPLEPGTEAFF	TRBJ1-1	-	14	TRBV7-9
CASSLPRWDQYF	TRBJ2-3	few	12	TRBV12-3/TRBV12-4
CASSLGPVGGGDTQYF	TRBJ2-3	once	16	TRBV7-6
CASSSRLAGGYNEQFF	TRBJ2-1	-	16	TRBV6-5
CASSLDPGLAGEQFF	TRBJ2-1	-	15	TRBV5-1
CASSLGGQSPYF	TRBJ2-7	-	12	TRBV7-9
CASSPTSYNEQFF	TRBJ2-1	-	13	TRBV9
CATAQGIGGYTF	TRBJ1-2	-	12	TRBV6-5
CASREGTGAYEQYF	TRBJ2-7	-	14	TRBV6-5
CASSFGAGGVTEAFF	TRBJ1-1	-	15	TRBV5-4
CASSLTGKNTGELFF	TRBJ2-2	once	15	TRBV7-6
CASYSISGRSYNEQFF	TRBJ2-1	-	16	TRBV5-4
CASSDLAGVPHHSYEQYF	TRBJ2-7	-	18	TRBV10-1
CASSLGNQETQYF	TRBJ2-5	-	13	TRBV5-4
CASRGTVAYGYTF	TRBJ1-2	-	13	TRBV9